This T cell receptor (beta chain) was recorded in a study of prognosis after radiotherapy for stage I lung cancer (dated by TCRdb to the early 2020s). Background for the entire study: Between April 2018 and 2019, approximately 18 stage I NSCLC patients were enrolled in Nanjing, China. Fourteen patients had newly diagnosed primary stage I lung tumors, and four to six had oligometastatic NSCLC after surgical resection of the primary tumor. All patients were considered medically inoperable, owing to comorbidities in more than 10 and refusal of surgery in several. Ages in the cohort of more than 10 men and 6 women ranged from roughly 50 to 95 years, with a median of 74. On tumor histology, 11 to 13 patients had adenocarcinoma and several had squamous cell carcinoma. SBRT was given in 3 to 5 fractions with a biologically effective dose of at least 100 Gy, using image-guided IMRT or VMAT. In every patient, SBRT was given without any concurrent therapy. Distant metastases were developed by four of the 19 patients after SBRT, at a median of roughly 7 months, whereas no significant progression was observed in the other 15 patients. Peripheral blood TCR beta repertoires were profiled in stage I NSCLC patients before and after stereotactic body radiotherapy, and the study then linked these repertoires to distant failure. For each of the roughly 20 patients, one blood sample was taken before SBRT and one after, so the study sequenced roughly 38 samples in total. The study at large found these results: Tumor specificity of expanded TCR clones was not determined. No adjustment for multiple comparisons was applied to any of the reported P values. Limitations of the study included a small cohort and short follow-up, and the study findings need independent validation. Unique TCR clone counts fell after SBRT (median around 11,000 before versus approximately 6,300 after; Wilcoxon paired P=0.011). TRBV and TRBJ usage frequencies reportedly differed by metastasis status, in two V genes at baseline and in roughly ten V and two J genes after SBRT. Post-SBRT Shannon entropy and its change from baseline were lower in patients who developed distant metastases; baseline Shannon entropy was not associated with metastases.

This clonotype is large (0.1 to 1%) in its sample. This receptor's antigen is unknown. There are no base qualities to consult, and no much larger clone falls within one base. All patients had node-negative disease on CT and PET/CT, and none had a history of other malignancies or had previously received chemotherapy or radiotherapy. Around 6 milliliters of peripheral venous blood were drawn into EDTA tubes at each of two time points. PBMCs were isolated by Ficoll-Paque Plus density-gradient centrifugation. Immediately after collection, samples were stored at -80 degrees C until analysis. According to the germline V gene, CDR1 reads MNHEY and CDR2 reads SVGEGT. Including cysteine and phenylalanine, the CDR3 has 15 amino acids. The DNA shown is the 45-base CDR3, in frame from base 1. Ends trimmed: V by 8 bases, J by 7 bases; bases unmatched to a gene: 16. Two rounds of multiplex PCR were used to amplify the TCR beta CDR3 region from genomic DNA. In the first round of PCR, primers specific to each TRBV and TRBJ gene were used, and the primer sequences are filed in Chinese patent CN105087789A. Universal primers were used in the second PCR round. The Roche High Pure PCR Template Preparation Kit was used to extract genomic DNA from frozen PBMCs. Paired-end sequencing with 151 bp reads was performed on the libraries using an Illumina HiSeq 3000. As for the authors' bioinformatics: CutAdapt was used to discard raw reads that did not contain the multiplex PCR primer sequences. PEAR was used to merge high-quality paired reads into contigs. By aligning each contig to reference sequences, MiXCR assigned the TRB V, D and J gene segments to that contig. To remove sequencing errors, CDR3 sequences were clustered according to base quality and sequence similarity. Diversity was measured as Shannon entropy normalized by the natural log of productive TCR sequence number. One minus Shannon entropy divided by the natural log of the number of unique clonotypes was used as the definition of clonality. The Youden index of ROC curves was used to select progression-free survival cut-offs for repertoire metrics, and analyses were performed in R 3.5.3. The raw public data were reprocessed by TCRdb itself: fastp quality trimming at Q25, MiXCR clonotype calling, in-frame beta chains only. Every CDR3 protein is listed once, alongside the most common genes and DNA of its rows. In this record, the V and J calls reflect TCRdb's handling and not the investigators' own analysis. The sample contains roughly 30,000 distinct CDR3 sequences, about 34% of them found a single time. Roughly 15% of the sample rests with the top ten.

Rearrangement joined TRBV6-2 or TRBV6-3 to TRBJ2-7, with 8 middle bases fitting TRBD2. The sequences come from PBMCs, collected before or after stereotactic body radiation therapy (not recorded which). This TCR was sampled from a donor aged 50 or older with non-small cell lung cancer. For the CDR3, the sequence is CASSRRGAGALEQYF. The nucleotide sequence reads TGTGCCAGCTCCCGCCGGGGAGCGGGAGCGCTAGAGCAGTACTTC.